The 18 T cell receptor beta chains listed next were all sequenced from one sample in a study of cytomegalovirus exposure and HLA in healthy donors. This PCR relied on a set of 60 Vbeta primers and 13 Jbeta primers. The data were produced by immunoSEQ multiplex PCR, yet TCRdb's version contains in-frame clones alone and is incomplete. This sample has approximately 130,000 clones, with roughly 83% found just once. The sequenced sample consisted of PBMCs. Receptor source: a man aged 40-49 years in good health and CMV-seronegative.

This clone was seen a handful of times. The rearrangement joins TRBV6-6 to TRBJ2-3; 7 positions agree with TRBD1. Germline CDR1 reads MNHNY; CDR2 reads SVGAGI (reference sequence). CDR3 size: 16 residues. V dropped 2 bases and J dropped 0; count of bases not matched to a gene: 5. The CDR3 protein is CASSYAGQVSTDTQYF. The CDR3 DNA reads TGTGCCAGCAGTTACGCTGGACAGGTTAGCACAGATACGCAGTATTTT.

On this clone: The junction differs from germline at one of its ends, possibly a read error. The CDR3 coding sequence is TGTGCTAGCAGCAACATCAGGGGGAGTACGCAGTATTTT. Protein sequence: CASSNIRGSTQYF. The V and J genes are TRBV7-7 and TRBJ2-3, with 7 bases identical to TRBD1. The V gene's germline CDR1 is SSHAT and CDR2 FNYEAQ (reference sequence). The CDR3 spans 13 residues.

The chain links TRBV5-4 to TRBJ1-2; D is perhaps TRBD1 (6 bases). V lost 3 bases to trimming and J lost 8 bases, with 20 bases between them. Germline assignment: CDR1 SGHNT and CDR2 YYREEE (reference sequence). The CDR3 length is 15 residues. The CDR3 sequence is CASSWGSGEGSGYTF. CDR3 coding DNA: TGTGCCAGCAGCTGGGGGTCAGGGGAGGGGAGCGGCTACACCTTC.

The CDR3 DNA reads TGTGCCAGCAGCTTGTACCGGGACATTACCTACAATGAGCAGTTCTTC. The encoded protein is CASSLYRDITYNEQFF. The chain combines TRBV7-9 with TRBJ2-1; a weak D match, TRBD1 (6 bases). This CDR3 contains 16 residues. The V end lost 3 bases, the J end lost 2 bases, and 14 bases lay between the germline ends. Germline V gives CDR1 SEHNR, CDR2 FQNEAQ (reference sequence). Drawing the rest from reference TRBV7-9 and TRBJ2-1, the complete variable domain is DTGVSQNPRHKITKRGQNVTFRCDPISEHNRLYWYRQTLGQGPEFLTYFQNEAQLEKSRLLSDRFSAERPKGSFSTLEIQRTEQGDSAMYLCASSLYRDITYNEQFFGPGTRLTVL.

The rearrangement uses TRBV7-9 and TRBJ2-2, with unresolved D. Germline CDR1 reads SEHNR; CDR2 reads FQNEAQ (reference sequence). Between the trimmed V and J ends, which lost 7 bases and 1 base, there was a span of 22 bases. The CDR3 has 18 residues. The CDR3 DNA follows: TGTGCCAGCAATCTCCTGGGCGCAGTCCTAATGAACACCGGGGAGCTGTTTTTT. This gives the protein CASNLLGAVLMNTGELFF.

The V call is TRBV7-3, the J call TRBJ2-1; a possible D gene is TRBD1 (5 bases). In germline, CDR1 is SGHTA, CDR2 FQGTGA. CDR3 length: 15 amino acids. V gave up 4 bases and J gave up 0 bases, with 10 bases separating them. The CDR3 bases are TGTGCCAGCAGCTCGACAGACAGCTCCTACAATGAGCAGTTCTTC. Translation: CASSSTDSSYNEQFF.

This chain joins TRBV6-5 and TRBJ2-5, with D possibly matching TRBD1 (6 bases). The DNA end is more similar to TRBJ2-7, so the J call may be wrong. Per the germline V gene, CDR1 is MNHEY and CDR2 is SVGAGI. The CDR3 is 14 amino acids. CDR3 loop: CASSYYRERNEQYF. The CDR3 coding sequence is TGTGCCAGCAGTTACTACAGGGAAAGGAACGAGCAGTACTTC.

This clone was found a few times. The chain is built from TRBV11-1 and TRBJ1-1; D call uncertain. This CDR3 contains 13 residues. The ends were cut back, 3 bases at V and 5 bases at J, with 10 bases in the middle. Germline CDR1 SGHAT, CDR2 FQDESV (reference sequence). In DNA form, the CDR3 reads TGTGCCAGCAGCTTTAGAGGGTTGACTGAAGCTTTCTTT. It is translated as CASSFRGLTEAFF.

The CDR3 coding sequence is TGCGCCAGCAGCTCAGGACTAGCGGGAACCGAGCAGTACTTC. This gives the protein CASSSGLAGTEQYF. The gene calls are TRBV5-1 and TRBJ2-7; 12 nucleotides align to TRBD2. CDR1 is SGHRS and CDR2 is YFSETQ in the germline V gene. The CDR3 covers 14 residues. V shed 3 bases, J shed 6 bases, and the junction held 4 bases outside the gene matches.

V and J are TRBV19 and TRBJ2-1; D unclear. Per germline, CDR1 LNHDA and CDR2 SQIVND (reference sequence). The CDR3 covers 15 residues. V was trimmed by 3 bases and J by 5 bases, leaving 14 bases between them. Here the CDR3 reads CASSIDRGTNNEQFF. CDR3 in DNA: TGTGCCAGTAGTATTGATCGCGGAACTAACAATGAGCAGTTCTTC.

The CDR3 DNA follows: TGTGCCAGCAGCCAAGATACTAGCTCCTACGAGCAGTACTTC. It translates to CASSQDTSSYEQYF. The chain combines TRBV4-2 with TRBJ2-7, with D maybe TRBD2 (5 bases). Germline CDR1 LGHNA, CDR2 YNFKEQ. CDR3 length: 14 residues. The V end lost 0 bases, the J end lost 0 bases, and 6 bases lay between the germline ends.

This clone was recorded a few times. V usage is TRBV27 and J usage is TRBJ1-2; the D is unclear. Trimming removed 2 bases from V and 1 base from J, with 5 bases in between. Germline CDR1 and CDR2: MNHEY and SMNVEV (reference sequence). The CDR3 spans 13 residues. DNA of the CDR3: TGTGCCAGCAGTTTAAGACTTAACTATGGCTACACCTTC. This encodes CASSLRLNYGYTF.

For the CDR3, the DNA is TGTGCCAGCAGCGTATTGAGAGAAGCTAACTATGGCTACACCTTC. It yields the protein CASSVLREANYGYTF. The chain recombines TRBV9 with TRBJ1-2; D uncertain. The CDR3 length is 15 residues. V gave up 1 base and J gave up 0 bases, with 10 bases separating them. CDR1 is SGDLS, CDR2 YYNGEE, per germline.

This rearrangement joins TRBV7-9 to TRBJ2-1; TRBD1 matches at 9 bases. CDR3 length: 16 residues. V was clipped by 0 bases and J by 7 bases; unmatched bases: 7. Germline V lookup: CDR1 SEHNR, CDR2 FQNEAQ (reference sequence). CDR3 sequence reads: CASSLASGTGLNEQFF. The DNA for the CDR3 is TGTGCCAGCAGCTTAGCTTCCGGGACAGGGCTTAATGAGCAGTTCTTC. Full variable domain (outside the CDR3, taken from reference TRBV7-9 and TRBJ2-1): DTGVSQNPRHKITKRGQNVTFRCDPISEHNRLYWYRQTLGQGPEFLTYFQNEAQLEKSRLLSDRFSAERPKGSFSTLEIQRTEQGDSAMYLCASSLASGTGLNEQFFGPGTRLTVL.

A word on this clone: One end of the junction varies from germline; a read error may be responsible. V and J are TRBV7-9 and TRBJ2-7; tentatively, D is TRBD1 or TRBD2 (5 bases each). This CDR3 is built from 13 residues. Per germline, CDR1 SEHNR and CDR2 FQNEAQ (reference sequence). CDR3 coding DNA: TGTTCCAGCAGCTTAGGGACGGGGTTCGAGCAGTACTTC. This translates into CSSSLGTGFEQYF. Using reference TRBV7-9 and TRBJ2-7 for the parts outside the CDR3, the full variable domain is DTGVSQNPRHKITKRGQNVTFRCDPISEHNRLYWYRQTLGQGPEFLTYFQNEAQLEKSRLLSDRFSAERPKGSFSTLEIQRTEQGDSAMYLCSSSLGTGFEQYFGPGTRLTVT.

The gene calls are TRBV5-6 and TRBJ1-5; tentatively, D is TRBD1 (6 bases). Trimming left V 4 bases short and J 2 bases short, with 16 bases between. Germline CDR1 reads SGHDT; CDR2 reads YYEEEE. The CDR3 has 16 residues. CDR3 region: CASSRSGGRGNQPQHF. As DNA, the CDR3 is TGTGCCAGCAGCCGATCGGGGGGCCGGGGCAATCAGCCCCAGCATTTT.

The rearrangement uses TRBV5-8 and TRBJ2-7; 10 nucleotides agree with TRBD1. The junction had 8 bases not matched to a gene; V was cut back by 7 bases and J by 7 bases. Germline lookup yields CDR1 SGHTS and CDR2 YDEGEE. The CDR3 has 13 amino acids. CDR3 in DNA: TGTGCCAGCGGATGGGACAGGGGATATGAGCAGTACTTC. Encoded protein: CASGWDRGYEQYF.

The rearrangement joins TRBV7-8 to TRBJ2-1, with TRBD2 identical over 9 bases. Germline V gives CDR1 SGHVS, CDR2 FQNEAQ. CDR3 length equals 15 residues. Unmatched junction bases numbered 5, after V lost 1 base and J lost 7 bases. The CDR3 DNA sequence: TGTGCCAGCAGCTTAGGTCTAGCGGGGACTAATGAGCAGTTCTTC. Its protein product is CASSLGLAGTNEQFF.